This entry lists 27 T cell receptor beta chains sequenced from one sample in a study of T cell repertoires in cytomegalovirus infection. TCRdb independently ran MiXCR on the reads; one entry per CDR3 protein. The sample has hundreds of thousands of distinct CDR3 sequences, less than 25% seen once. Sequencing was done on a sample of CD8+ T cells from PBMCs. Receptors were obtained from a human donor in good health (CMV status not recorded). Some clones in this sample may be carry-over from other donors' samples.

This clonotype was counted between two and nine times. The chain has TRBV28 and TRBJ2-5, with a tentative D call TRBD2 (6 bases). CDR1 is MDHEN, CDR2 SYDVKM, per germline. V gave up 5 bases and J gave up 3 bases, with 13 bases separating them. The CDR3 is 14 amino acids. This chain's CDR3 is CASSKVRGKETQYF. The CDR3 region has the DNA TGTGCCAGCAGTAAGGTGCGGGGTAAAGAGACCCAGTACTTC.

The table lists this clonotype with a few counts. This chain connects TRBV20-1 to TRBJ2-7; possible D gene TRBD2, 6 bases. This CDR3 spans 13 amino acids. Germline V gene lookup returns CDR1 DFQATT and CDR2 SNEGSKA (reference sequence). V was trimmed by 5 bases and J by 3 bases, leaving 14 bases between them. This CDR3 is CSAEYGRNYEQYF. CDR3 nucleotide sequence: TGCAGTGCTGAATACGGGAGAAACTACGAGCAGTACTTC.

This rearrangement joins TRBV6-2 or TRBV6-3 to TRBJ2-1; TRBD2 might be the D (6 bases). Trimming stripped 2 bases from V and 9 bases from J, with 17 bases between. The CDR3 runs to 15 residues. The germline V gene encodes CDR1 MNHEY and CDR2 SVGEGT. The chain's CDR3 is CASSYVEGFAGEQFF. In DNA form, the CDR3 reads TGTGCCAGCAGTTACGTGGAGGGATTTGCAGGTGAGCAGTTCTTC.

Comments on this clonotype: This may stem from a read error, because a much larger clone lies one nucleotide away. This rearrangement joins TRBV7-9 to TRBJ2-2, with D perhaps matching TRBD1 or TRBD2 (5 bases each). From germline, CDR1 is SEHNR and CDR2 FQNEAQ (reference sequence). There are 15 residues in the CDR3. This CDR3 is CANSFDGALPGELFF. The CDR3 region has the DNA TGTGCCAACAGCTTCGACGGGGCGCTTCCCGGGGAGCTGTTTTTT.

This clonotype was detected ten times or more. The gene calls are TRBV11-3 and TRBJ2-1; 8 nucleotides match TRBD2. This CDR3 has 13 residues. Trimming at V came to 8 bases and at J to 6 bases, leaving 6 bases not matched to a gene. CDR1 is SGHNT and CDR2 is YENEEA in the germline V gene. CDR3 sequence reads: CASSRGGGNEQFF. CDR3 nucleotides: TGTGCCAGCTCCCGGGGGGGTGGCAATGAGCAGTTCTTC.

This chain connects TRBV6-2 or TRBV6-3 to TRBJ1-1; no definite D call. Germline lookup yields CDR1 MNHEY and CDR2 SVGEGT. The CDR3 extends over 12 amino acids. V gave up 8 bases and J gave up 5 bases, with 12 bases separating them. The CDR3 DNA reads TGTGCCAGCTCCACTTACGAGACTGAAGCTTTCTTT. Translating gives CASSTYETEAFF.

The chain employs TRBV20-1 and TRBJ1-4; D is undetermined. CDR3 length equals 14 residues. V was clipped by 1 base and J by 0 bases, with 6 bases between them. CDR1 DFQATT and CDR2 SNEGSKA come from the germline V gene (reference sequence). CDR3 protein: CSARGQATNEKLFF. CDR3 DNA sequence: TGCAGTGCTAGAGGTCAGGCAACTAATGAAAAACTGTTTTTT.

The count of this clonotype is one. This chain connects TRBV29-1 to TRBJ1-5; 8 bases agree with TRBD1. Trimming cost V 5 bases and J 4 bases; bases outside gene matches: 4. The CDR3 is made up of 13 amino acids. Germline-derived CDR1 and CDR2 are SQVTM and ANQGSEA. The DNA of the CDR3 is TGCAGCGTTTTGGACAGGGAAAATCAGCCCCAGCATTTT. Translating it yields CSVLDRENQPQHF.

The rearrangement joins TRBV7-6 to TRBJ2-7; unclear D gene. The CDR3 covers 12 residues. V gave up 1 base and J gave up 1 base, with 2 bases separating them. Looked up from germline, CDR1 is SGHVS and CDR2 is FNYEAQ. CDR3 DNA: TGTGCCAGCAGCTTAGTATCCTACGAGCAGTACGTC. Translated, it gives CASSLVSYEQYV.

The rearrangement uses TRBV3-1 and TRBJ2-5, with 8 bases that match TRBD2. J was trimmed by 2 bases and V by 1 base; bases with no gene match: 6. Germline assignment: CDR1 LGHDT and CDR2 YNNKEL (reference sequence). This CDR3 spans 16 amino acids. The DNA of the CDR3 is TGTGCCAGCAGCCAAGCGCCAGCGGGGGTACAAGAGACCCAGTACTTC. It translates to CASSQAPAGVQETQYF.

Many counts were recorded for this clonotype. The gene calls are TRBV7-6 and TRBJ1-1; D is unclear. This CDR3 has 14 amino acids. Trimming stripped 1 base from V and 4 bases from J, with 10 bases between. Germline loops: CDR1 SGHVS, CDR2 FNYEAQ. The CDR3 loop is CASSLDGPGTEAFF. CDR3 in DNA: TGTGCCAGCAGCTTAGACGGGCCTGGCACTGAAGCTTTCTTT.

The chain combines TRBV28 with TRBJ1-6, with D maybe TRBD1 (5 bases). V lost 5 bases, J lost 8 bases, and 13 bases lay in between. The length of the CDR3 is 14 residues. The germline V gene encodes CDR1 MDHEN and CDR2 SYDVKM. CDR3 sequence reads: CASSPRGGYSPLHF. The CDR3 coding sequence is TGTGCCAGCAGTCCCCGGGGCGGGTATTCACCCCTCCACTTT.

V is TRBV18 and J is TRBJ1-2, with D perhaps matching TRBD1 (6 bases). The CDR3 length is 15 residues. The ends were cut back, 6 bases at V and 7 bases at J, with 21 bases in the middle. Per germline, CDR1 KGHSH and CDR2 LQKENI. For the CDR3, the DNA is TGTGCCAGCTCCCCCATCGACAGGCCCGATCGTGGCTACACCTTC. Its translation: CASSPIDRPDRGYTF.

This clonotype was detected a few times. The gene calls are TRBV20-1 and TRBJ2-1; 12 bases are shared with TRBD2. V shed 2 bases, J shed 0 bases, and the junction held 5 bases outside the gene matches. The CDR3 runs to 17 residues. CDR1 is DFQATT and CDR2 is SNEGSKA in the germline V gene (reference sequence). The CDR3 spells CSARLAGGKSSYNEQFF. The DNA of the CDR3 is TGCAGTGCTAGACTAGCGGGGGGGAAGAGCTCCTACAATGAGCAGTTCTTC.

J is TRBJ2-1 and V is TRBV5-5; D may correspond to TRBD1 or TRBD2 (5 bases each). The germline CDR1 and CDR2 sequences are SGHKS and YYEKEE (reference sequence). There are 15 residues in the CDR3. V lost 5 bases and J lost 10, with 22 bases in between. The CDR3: CASSFFVAAEGEQFF. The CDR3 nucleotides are TGTGCCAGCAGTTTCTTTGTCGCTGCCGAGGGGGAGCAGTTCTTC.

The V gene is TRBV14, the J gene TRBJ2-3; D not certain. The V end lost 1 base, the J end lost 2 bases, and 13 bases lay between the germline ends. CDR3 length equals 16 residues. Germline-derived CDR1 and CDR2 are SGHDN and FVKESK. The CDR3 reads CASSQGVQPTTDTQYF. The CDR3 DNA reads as TGTGCCAGCAGCCAAGGGGTACAACCCACCACAGATACGCAGTATTTT.

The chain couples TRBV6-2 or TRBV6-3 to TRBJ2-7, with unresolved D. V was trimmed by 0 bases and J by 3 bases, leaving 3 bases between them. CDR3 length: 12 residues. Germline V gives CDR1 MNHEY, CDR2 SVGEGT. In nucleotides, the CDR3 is TGTGCCAGCAGTTACTCGCACTACGAGCAGTACTTC. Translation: CASSYSHYEQYF.

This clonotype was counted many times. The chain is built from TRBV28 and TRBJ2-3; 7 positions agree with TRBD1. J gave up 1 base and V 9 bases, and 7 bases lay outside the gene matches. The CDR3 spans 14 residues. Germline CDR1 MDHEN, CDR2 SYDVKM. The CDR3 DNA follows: TGTGCCAGTCGACAGGGACGGGGCACAGATACGCAGTATTTT. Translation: CASRQGRGTDTQYF.

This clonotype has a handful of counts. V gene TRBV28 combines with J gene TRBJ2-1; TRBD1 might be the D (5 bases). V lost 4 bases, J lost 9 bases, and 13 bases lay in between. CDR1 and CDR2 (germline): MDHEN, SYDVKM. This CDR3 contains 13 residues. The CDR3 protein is CASSSTVLGEQFF. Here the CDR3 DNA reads TGTGCCAGCAGTTCGACAGTGCTTGGTGAGCAGTTCTTC.

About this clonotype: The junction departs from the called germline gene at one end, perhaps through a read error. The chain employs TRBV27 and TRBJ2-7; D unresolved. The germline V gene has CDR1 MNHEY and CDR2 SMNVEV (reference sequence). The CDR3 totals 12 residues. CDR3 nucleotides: TGTGTCAGCAGTTCGGTTAGTTACGAGCAGTACTTC. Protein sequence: CVSSSVSYEQYF.

CDR3 residues: CASSPTGGRNIQYF. CDR3 sequence (DNA): TGTGCCAGCAGTCCGACAGGCGGGAGAAACATTCAGTACTTC. The genes are TRBV14 and TRBJ2-4, with a tentative D call TRBD2 (7 bases). The V and J ends lost 6 bases and 6 bases respectively, with 15 bases between them. CDR3 length: 14 residues. In germline, CDR1 is SGHDN, CDR2 FVKESK. Drawing the rest from reference TRBV14 and TRBJ2-4, the complete variable domain is EAGVTQFPSHSVIEKGQTVTLRCDPISGHDNLYWYRRVMGKEIKFLLHFVKESKQDESGMPNNRFLAERTGGTYSTLKVQPAELEDSGVYFCASSPTGGRNIQYFGAGTRLSVL.

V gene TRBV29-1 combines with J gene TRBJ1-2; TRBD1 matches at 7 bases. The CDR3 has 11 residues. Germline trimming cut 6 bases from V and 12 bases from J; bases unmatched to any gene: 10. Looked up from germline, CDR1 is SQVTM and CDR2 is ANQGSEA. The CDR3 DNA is TGCAGCGTCGACAGGGAGGGGGTGGACACCTTC. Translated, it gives CSVDREGVDTF.

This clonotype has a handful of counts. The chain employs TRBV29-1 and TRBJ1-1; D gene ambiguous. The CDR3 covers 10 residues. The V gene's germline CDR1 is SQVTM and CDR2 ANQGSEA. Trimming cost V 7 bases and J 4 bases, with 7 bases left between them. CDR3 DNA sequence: TGCAGCGGTGGGGTCACTGAAGCTTTCTTT. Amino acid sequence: CSGGVTEAFF.

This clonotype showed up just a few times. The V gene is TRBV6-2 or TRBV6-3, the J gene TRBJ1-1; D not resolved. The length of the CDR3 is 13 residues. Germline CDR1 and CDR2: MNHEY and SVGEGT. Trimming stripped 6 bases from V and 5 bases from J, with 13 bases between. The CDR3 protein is CASRPGSWTEAFF. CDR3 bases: TGTGCCAGCAGACCGGGATCATGGACTGAAGCTTTCTTT.

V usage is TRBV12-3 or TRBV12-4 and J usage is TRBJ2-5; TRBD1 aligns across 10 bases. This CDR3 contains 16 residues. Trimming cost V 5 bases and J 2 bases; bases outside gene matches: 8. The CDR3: CASSRRGQGLQETQYF. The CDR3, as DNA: TGTGCCAGCAGTAGAAGGGGACAGGGGTTGCAAGAGACCCAGTACTTC.

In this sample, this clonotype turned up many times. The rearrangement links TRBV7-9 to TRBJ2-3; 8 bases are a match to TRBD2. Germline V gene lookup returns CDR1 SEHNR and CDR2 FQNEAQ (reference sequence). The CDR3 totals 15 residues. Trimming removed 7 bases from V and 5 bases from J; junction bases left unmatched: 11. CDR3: CASIIRGGREDTQYF. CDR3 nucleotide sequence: TGTGCCAGCATAATCCGGGGGGGCCGAGAAGATACGCAGTATTTT.

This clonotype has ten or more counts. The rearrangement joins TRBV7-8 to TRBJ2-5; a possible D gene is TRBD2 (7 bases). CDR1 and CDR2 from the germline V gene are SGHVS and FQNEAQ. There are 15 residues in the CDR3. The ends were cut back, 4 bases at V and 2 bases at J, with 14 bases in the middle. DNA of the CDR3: TGTGCCAGCAGCTCCCTGGAGGGGGGGCAAGAGACCCAGTACTTC. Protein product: CASSSLEGGQETQYF.